These 27 T cell receptor beta chains came from one sample sequenced in a study of response to subunit inactivated influenza vaccine. TCRdb reprocessed the RT-PCR reads via MiXCR and lists one record per CDR3 protein. This table has roughly 700,000 distinct CDR3 sequences, approximately 14% appearing once. The sample here was PBMCs from blood, taken 14 to 15 days before vaccination. The receptors here all came from a man in his fifties who received an inactivated influenza vaccine.

The chain combines TRBV4-3 with TRBJ2-3, with 7 bases fitting TRBD1. V lost 1 base to trimming and J lost 9 bases; unmatched junction nucleotides: 4. This CDR3 has 13 residues. In germline, CDR1 is LGHNA, CDR2 YSLEER. CDR3 protein: CASSQAVTGTQYF. In nucleotides, the CDR3 is TGCGCCAGCAGCCAAGCGGTGACAGGGACGCAGTATTTT.

This clonotype came up a few times. The chain combines TRBV3-1 with TRBJ2-5, with D perhaps matching TRBD1 (6 bases). The CDR3 runs 15 residues. V was trimmed by 1 base and J by 5 bases, leaving 14 bases between them. CDR1 and CDR2 from the germline V gene are LGHDT and YNNKEL (reference sequence). CDR3 amino acids: CASSQVGGQGETQYF. CDR3 DNA: TGTGCCAGCAGCCAAGTTGGGGGCCAGGGGGAGACCCAGTACTTC.

CDR3 sequence (DNA): TGCGCCAGCAGCTTGGTAGCAGGGTTTTTAAATGAGCAGTTCTTC. As protein: CASSLVAGFLNEQFF. The chain couples TRBV5-1 to TRBJ2-1, with a possible D match to TRBD1 (5 bases). There are 15 residues in the CDR3. The germline CDR1 and CDR2 sequences are SGHRS and YFSETQ. V lost 0 bases and J lost 7, with 14 bases in between.

This clonotype was counted ten times or more. This chain connects TRBV28 to TRBJ1-6; D gene unclear. Trimming left V 5 bases short and J 8 bases short, with 22 bases between. Germline-derived CDR1 and CDR2 are MDHEN and SYDVKM. The CDR3 has 17 residues. The CDR3 reads CASSPSLGQPYDSPLHF. In DNA form, the CDR3 reads TGTGCCAGCAGTCCCTCCCTCGGGCAGCCTTATGATTCACCCCTCCACTTT.

This clonotype showed up just a few times. V usage is TRBV7-2 and J usage is TRBJ1-5, with D unclear. The CDR3 loop spans 14 amino acids. Germline V gives CDR1 SGHTA, CDR2 FQGNSA. Trimming removed 0 bases at V and 3 bases at J, with 6 bases between. The CDR3 sequence: CASSLAQNNQPQHF. In DNA, the CDR3 is TGTGCCAGCAGCTTAGCACAGAACAATCAGCCCCAGCATTTT.

This clonotype has a handful of counts. The J gene is TRBJ2-5, the V gene TRBV12-3 or TRBV12-4; TRBD2 matches 7 bases. V trimming: 1 base; J trimming: 5 bases; junction bases outside the gene matches: 7. The CDR3 loop spans 15 amino acids. CDR3 DNA sequence: TGTGCCAGCAGTTTAGGACTAGCACTGGGGGAGACCCAGTACTTC. Amino acids: CASSLGLALGETQYF.

This chain links TRBV11-2 with TRBJ2-3; 9 nucleotides agree with TRBD1. Germline V lookup: CDR1 SGHAT, CDR2 FQNNGV. The V and J ends lost 5 bases and 4 bases, in that order; junction bases with no gene match: 16. The CDR3 spans 18 residues. CDR3 residues: CASSLGATGGGLSDTQYF. In DNA form, the CDR3 reads TGTGCCAGCAGCCTAGGGGCTACAGGGGGCGGTTTATCAGATACGCAGTATTTT.

In this sample, this clonotype turned up a few times. The chain is built from TRBV10-3 and TRBJ1-2; TRBD1 matches at 9 bases. Germline CDR1 ENHRY, CDR2 SYGVKD. The CDR3 sequence is 16 residues long. V lost 3 bases, J lost 4 bases, and 9 bases stayed unmatched. The CDR3 region is CAISDLGYRGPYGYTF. In nucleotides, the CDR3 is TGTGCCATCAGTGATCTGGGGTACAGGGGGCCCTATGGCTACACCTTC.

The J gene is TRBJ2-5, the V gene TRBV6-2 or TRBV6-3; possible D gene TRBD2, 6 bases. The CDR3 length is 14 residues. The germline gives CDR1 MNHEY, CDR2 SVGEGT. Trimming took 7 bases from V and 5 from J, leaving 17 bases between them. The DNA for the CDR3 is TGTGCCAGCACCTCGGATAGGGGAGGTGAGACCCAGTACTTC. It is translated as CASTSDRGGETQYF.

This chain links TRBV7-9 with TRBJ2-7; D unclear. V lost 2 bases and J lost 0, with 11 bases in between. The CDR3 extends over 15 amino acids. The germline CDR1 and CDR2 sequences are SEHNR and FQNEAQ (reference sequence). The CDR3 DNA sequence: TGTGCCAGCAGCTTACGACTGACCGACTCCTACGAGCAGTACTTC. This encodes CASSLRLTDSYEQYF.

This clonotype was seen ten or more times. The chain employs TRBV20-1 and TRBJ1-5; tentative D call: TRBD1 (5 bases). The CDR3 runs to 14 residues. From germline, CDR1 is DFQATT and CDR2 SNEGSKA (reference sequence). V lost 3 bases, J lost 0 bases, and 9 bases lay in between. The CDR3 here is CSASDGGSNQPQHF. CDR3 sequence (DNA): TGCAGTGCTAGTGATGGGGGTAGCAATCAGCCCCAGCATTTT.

The chain joins TRBV5-1 to TRBJ2-1, with 10 bases identical to TRBD1. J was trimmed by 6 bases and V by 4 bases; bases with no gene match: 7. The CDR3 spans 15 residues. Germline CDR1 and CDR2: SGHRS and YFSETQ. CDR3 sequence: CASSPATGGLNEQFF. The CDR3, as DNA: TGCGCCAGCAGCCCAGCGACAGGGGGCCTCAATGAGCAGTTCTTC.

This clonotype has more than one count but fewer than ten. The chain employs TRBV19 and TRBJ2-5, with unresolved D. The CDR3 spans 13 residues. V was shortened by 5 bases and J by 8 bases, with 15 bases between the two germline ends. From germline, CDR1 is LNHDA and CDR2 SQIVND (reference sequence). CDR3 DNA: TGTGCCAGTAGTCCCCGACCCCCGGTTACCCAGTACTTC. It specifies CASSPRPPVTQYF. The full variable domain, completed using reference TRBV19 and TRBJ2-5, is DGGITQSPKYLFRKEGQNVTLSCEQNLNHDAMYWYRQDPGQGLRLIYYSQIVNDFQKGDIAEGYSVSREKKESFPLTVTSAQKNPTAFYLCASSPRPPVTQYFGPGTRLLVL.

This clonotype was detected ten times or more. J is TRBJ2-7 and V is TRBV4-3; 8 bases align to TRBD1. Germline-derived CDR1 and CDR2 are LGHNA and YSLEER. This CDR3 has 14 amino acids. Trimming cost V 1 base and J 4 bases; bases outside gene matches: 3. CDR3 DNA: TGCGCCAGCAGCCAAGGTAGACAGGGGTACGAGCAGTACTTC. Residues: CASSQGRQGYEQYF.

This rearrangement joins TRBV10-3 to TRBJ1-3, with TRBD1 as a possible D gene (6 bases). CDR1 ENHRY and CDR2 SYGVKD come from the germline V gene. V was cut by 3 bases and J by 1 base, with 16 bases left in between. This CDR3 contains 17 residues. CDR3 DNA sequence: TGTGCCATCAGTGACATTGTGACAGGATTATCTGGAAACACCATATATTTT. Translating gives CAISDIVTGLSGNTIYF.

This clonotype showed up just a few times. This chain uses TRBV7-2 with TRBJ2-1; 13 nucleotides match TRBD2. The germline V gene has CDR1 SGHTA and CDR2 FQGNSA. V lost 1 base to trimming and J lost 9 bases; unmatched junction nucleotides: 6. The CDR3 covers 16 residues. CDR3 nucleotides: TGTGCCAGCAGCTTAGAAGGGACTAGCGGGATACGTGAGCAGTTCTTC. Translating it yields CASSLEGTSGIREQFF.

J is TRBJ2-1 and V is TRBV28; D gene ambiguous. Trimming took off 3 bases at V and 5 bases at J, with 14 bases between the two ends. Germline CDR1 and CDR2: MDHEN and SYDVKM. The CDR3 runs 15 residues. The CDR3 reads CASSLIRAADNEQFF. The CDR3 DNA is TGTGCCAGCAGTTTGATCCGGGCCGCCGACAATGAGCAGTTCTTC.

The gene calls are TRBV12-3 or TRBV12-4 and TRBJ2-5, with 9 nucleotides matching TRBD1. J was trimmed by 7 bases and V by 5 bases; bases with no gene match: 8. The CDR3 runs 14 residues. The CDR3 is CASSRTGDRGTQYF. The DNA of the CDR3 is TGTGCCAGCAGTCGGACAGGGGATCGGGGGACCCAGTACTTC.

The V gene is TRBV20-1, the J gene TRBJ2-1; D is possibly TRBD2 (5 bases). This CDR3 contains 13 residues. Trimming shortened V by 3 bases and J by 10 bases, and 16 bases separated the two germline ends. The germline gives CDR1 DFQATT, CDR2 SNEGSKA (reference sequence). The CDR3 nucleotides are TGCAGTGCTAGTTGGAAAGTAGGCGGGGAGCAGTTCTTC. This sequence encodes CSASWKVGGEQFF.

Turning to this clonotype: A much larger clone lies one base from this, so it may be a read error. The chain combines TRBV3-1 with TRBJ2-1, with D tentatively TRBD1 or TRBD2 (5 bases each). The CDR3 spans 14 residues. Germline assignment: CDR1 LGHDT and CDR2 YNNKEL (reference sequence). Between the trimmed V and J ends, which lost 0 bases and 2 bases, there was a span of 5 bases. The CDR3 reads CASSQEGAYNEQFF. Here the CDR3 DNA reads TGTGCCAGCAGCCAAGAGGGGGCCTACAATGAGCAGTTCTTC.

This clonotype was seen only a few times. This rearrangement joins TRBV20-1 to TRBJ1-1; no definite D call. The CDR3 consists of 12 residues. Trimming shortened V by 3 bases and J by 1 base, and 6 bases separated the two germline ends. Germline CDR1 and CDR2: DFQATT and SNEGSKA (reference sequence). The CDR3 DNA reads TGCAGTGCTAGTGCAGGGAACACTGAAGCTTTCTTT. Its protein is CSASAGNTEAFF.

There are a few counts of this clonotype. The J gene is TRBJ2-1, the V gene TRBV2; 9 bases align to TRBD2. Germline assignment: CDR1 SNHLY and CDR2 FYNNEI. The CDR3 has 15 residues. J lost 4 bases, V lost 5 bases, and 6 bases had no gene match. CDR3 region: CASSSGRRNYNEQFF. The CDR3 DNA sequence: TGTGCCAGCAGTAGCGGGAGGCGGAATTACAATGAGCAGTTCTTC.

The table lists this clonotype with a few counts. V gene TRBV7-2 combines with J gene TRBJ2-7, with D perhaps matching TRBD1 (6 bases). V lost 3 bases, J lost 4 bases, and 19 bases lay in between. Germline CDR1 SGHTA, CDR2 FQGNSA. The CDR3 is 16 amino acids. The DNA of the CDR3 is TGTGCCAGCAGCTTTATCCCGATGGGGGCCTTTTACGAGCAGTACTTC. Amino acid sequence: CASSFIPMGAFYEQYF.

The sample holds a few counts of this clonotype. The V call is TRBV28, the J call TRBJ2-3, with a tentative D call TRBD1 (6 bases). V was cut by 7 bases and J by 3 bases, with 14 bases left in between. The CDR3 loop spans 14 amino acids. Germline CDR1 and CDR2: MDHEN and SYDVKM. CDR3 sequence reads: CASTLRGRTDTQYF. The CDR3 nucleotides are TGTGCCAGCACCCTCAGGGGACGTACAGATACGCAGTATTTT.

V is TRBV24-1 and J is TRBJ2-1; 11 bases match TRBD2. V gave up 3 bases and J gave up 7 bases; unmatched junction bases: 4. Germline V gene data show CDR1 as KGHDR and CDR2 as SFDVKD. This CDR3 region has 15 residues. CDR3: CATSDPGLAVNEQFF. The CDR3 bases are TGTGCCACCAGTGATCCGGGACTAGCGGTTAATGAGCAGTTCTTC.

V is TRBV5-5 and J is TRBJ2-2; D might be TRBD1 (6 bases). The germline gives CDR1 SGHKS, CDR2 YYEKEE (reference sequence). Deletions cut 0 bases from V and 2 bases from J, with 11 bases between. The CDR3 extends over 16 amino acids. CDR3 in amino acids: CASSLAPGHNTGELFF. CDR3 coding DNA: TGTGCCAGCAGCTTGGCCCCGGGACACAACACCGGGGAGCTGTTTTTT. Full variable domain (missing parts from reference TRBV5-5 and TRBJ2-2): DAGVTQSPTHLIKTRGQQVTLRCSPISGHKSVSWYQQVLGQGPQFIFQYYEKEERGRGNFPDRFSARQFPNYSSELNVNALLLGDSALYLCASSLAPGHNTGELFFGEGSRLTVL.

This clonotype was seen ten or more times. The V and J genes are TRBV10-3 and TRBJ2-5; possibly TRBD1 or TRBD2 for D (5 bases each). V was clipped by 8 bases and J by 2 bases, with 21 bases between them. The germline CDR1 and CDR2 sequences are ENHRY and SYGVKD. The CDR3 extends over 16 amino acids. DNA of the CDR3: TGTGCCATCGGTAACGGGGACCCCTTCCAACAAGAGACCCAGTACTTC. Amino acids: CAIGNGDPFQQETQYF.